This T cell receptor (beta chain) was retrieved from a study of OX40 agonist ivuxolimab in advanced cancers. General observations from the study: Clonal expansion in partial responders at 0.1-3.0 mg/kg ranked among the lowest. The study did not work out the antigen specificity of the expanded peripheral T cells. In the 0.1 to 3.0 mg/kg range, CD4+ and CD8+ blood T cells had expanded clonally by week 6.

The V segment lost 2 bases and the J segment 5 bases; nucleotides outside the gene matches: 5. Germline loops: CDR1 SGDLS, CDR2 YYNGEE. This CDR3 has 14 residues. A word on this clone: Its matching antigen is unknown.

Clones were read by immunoSEQ multiplex PCR, and TCRdb kept only the in-frame ones, dropping some. The table records approximately 50,000 clones, around 94% of them present only once. This clonotype was obtained from an adult with an advanced solid tumor such as melanoma, head and neck, liver or kidney cancer. The source material was CD4+ or CD8+ T cells sorted from blood, sampled in a trial of the OX40 agonist ivuxolimab. The chain carries TRBV9 and TRBJ2-5, with TRBD2 matching over 8 bases. The chain's CDR3 is CASSVGRAGETQYF. In DNA, the CDR3 is TGTGCCAGCAGCGTCGGGAGGGCCGGGGAGACCCAGTACTTC.